This T cell receptor (beta chain) was found in a study of early stage breast cancer tumors (dated by TCRdb to the late 2010s). About the full investigation: Of the roughly 15 invasive breast tumors, about a dozen were found to be estrogen receptor-positive, progesterone receptor-positive and HER2-negative. On average, each sample had roughly 9.7-fold read coverage. Of the approximately 12 ER+/PR+/HER2- tumors, eight were classified as invasive ductal carcinomas and four as invasive lobular carcinomas. A total of about 2,800,000 templates, representing almost 1,100,000 unique clonotypes, were detected across all samples.

Two independent genomic DNA replicates were amplified for each sample, with 0.5 ug used for blood and around 1.5 ug for tumor or normal breast. Following the manufacturer's instructions, the ImmunoSeq Intro kit was used to carry out TCRB sequencing on genomic DNA. Multiplex PCR was run for approximately 29 cycles using proprietary primers and spike-in control sequences for absolute quantification. Single-end 150-bp reads were used to sequence an 87-bp fragment covering the CDR3 and the flanking V and J genes. Seven samples, with two replicates for each sample, were multiplexed per lane of an Illumina MiSeq using version 3.0 chemistry. From the authors' description of their analysis: The vendor's proprietary pipeline processed the raw data and merged both replicates into a single result for each sample. A clonotype was defined as productive rearrangements that share the same V-gene family, CDR3 amino acid sequence and J-gene segment. To compute clonality, the normalized Shannon entropy (Pielou evenness) of TCRB abundances was subtracted from 1. T cell density was estimated by dividing total templates by the number of input cells inferred from the DNA input amount. Recon, run with its default parameters, was used to estimate overall repertoire diversity and clonality. Tumor-enriched clonotypes were defined as having over 0.1% abundance in tumor and at least 32-fold higher abundance than in normal breast. This is the immuneACCESS table as TCRdb keeps it, with only in-frame sequences that have V and J called. A part of the clones is gone; compared with another copy, unresolved V genes explain less than half, and the rest is unexplained. The V and J calls and clone size come from that table; D and trimming were worked out from the DNA. Here the sample has about 72,000 clones; more than 60% occur a single time. The ten largest clonotypes hold about 3.6% of the sample.

From its cysteine to its phenylalanine, the CDR3 spans 13 amino acids. Only the CDR3 portion is preserved as DNA: 39 bases, with reading frame beginning at the first base. For this chain, trimming is 3 bases at the V end and 4 bases at the J end, and the number of junction bases without a gene match is 2. CDR1 and CDR2 are read off the germline V gene as KGHSH and LQKENI. This clone was detected only once. Its binding antigen is unknown. One base away there is no much larger clone; base qualities are not given. Overall study outcomes, separate from this receptor: Enriched TCRB sequences shared across patients were mostly commonly generated sequences, unlikely to play an important role in the tumor microenvironment. Bulk genomic DNA sequencing of unsorted cells missed chain pairing and functional markers such as CD4, CD8 and FOXP3. About 2.5-fold higher T cell density and higher clonality were observed in tumors than in adjacent normal breast tissue. Greater similarity was observed between blood and normal breast repertoires than between blood and tumor repertoires, and tumor was distinguished from normal in about 85% of the 16 patients when each tissue was compared with blood. The small cohort size prevented analysis by tumor subtype.

The study profiled bulk TCR beta-chain repertoires in matched peripheral blood, tumor and adjacent normal breast tissue taken from about 16 patients with early-stage breast cancer. Before surgery, about 5-11 mL of whole blood was collected into EDTA tubes and then processed within 2 hours. Peripheral blood mononuclear cells were isolated by Ficoll-Paque centrifugation in SepMate-50 tubes. PBMCs were cryopreserved in aliquots of roughly 2 to 4.5 million cells in around 90% FBS with roughly 10% DMSO and kept in liquid nitrogen. The Qiagen AllPrep DNA/RNA Mini kit was used for genomic DNA extraction. Input material: blood. This TCR was recovered from a person aged 55 to 75 with breast cancer. The rearrangement joined TRBV18 to TRBJ1-2; a stretch of 7 junction bases matches TRBD1. The bases read TGTGCCAGCTCACCTACAGGGGCCTATGGCTACACCTTC. The resulting protein is CASSPTGAYGYTF.